The present entry profiles one TCR beta chain with its context. MiXCR, run by TCRdb on the 5' RACE reads, gives a single entry per CDR3 protein. The repertoire holds fewer than 350,000 distinct CDR3 sequences, with more than 15% as singletons. This sample is drawn from a study of T-cell memory formation after mild COVID-19. The sequenced sample consisted of PBMCs or a T cell subset sorted from them (not recorded which). The clonotype was recovered from a man aged 18 to 29 who had mild COVID-19 (a few samples of this study predate the infection). Cell type and time point are not known.

This chain's CDR3 is CASSSTGARDTQYF. In nucleotides, the CDR3 is TGTGCCAGTAGCTCAACCGGGGCCCGAGATACGCAGTATTTT. The J gene is TRBJ2-3, the V gene TRBV19; D is possibly TRBD1 or TRBD2 (5 bases each). This CDR3 has 14 residues. With 6 bases removed from V and 5 bases from J, the gap between germline ends came to 15 bases. CDR1 LNHDA and CDR2 SQIVND come from the germline V gene (reference sequence).